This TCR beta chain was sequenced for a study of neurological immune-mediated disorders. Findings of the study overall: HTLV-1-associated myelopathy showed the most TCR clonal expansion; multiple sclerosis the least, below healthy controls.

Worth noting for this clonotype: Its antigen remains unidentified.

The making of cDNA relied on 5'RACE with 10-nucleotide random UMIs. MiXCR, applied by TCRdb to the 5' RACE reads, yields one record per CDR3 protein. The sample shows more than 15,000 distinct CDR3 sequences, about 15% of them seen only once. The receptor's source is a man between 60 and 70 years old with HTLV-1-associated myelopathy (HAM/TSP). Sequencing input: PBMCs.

This chain's CDR3 is CASSPGQGPYEQYF. CDR3 in DNA: TGTGCCAGCAGCCCTGGACAGGGGCCCTACGAGCAGTACTTC. The chain has TRBV3-1 and TRBJ2-7, with 9 positions matching TRBD1. V dropped 4 bases and J dropped 2; count of bases not matched to a gene: 3. The germline V gene has CDR1 LGHDT and CDR2 YNNKEL (reference sequence). The CDR3 sequence is 14 residues long.